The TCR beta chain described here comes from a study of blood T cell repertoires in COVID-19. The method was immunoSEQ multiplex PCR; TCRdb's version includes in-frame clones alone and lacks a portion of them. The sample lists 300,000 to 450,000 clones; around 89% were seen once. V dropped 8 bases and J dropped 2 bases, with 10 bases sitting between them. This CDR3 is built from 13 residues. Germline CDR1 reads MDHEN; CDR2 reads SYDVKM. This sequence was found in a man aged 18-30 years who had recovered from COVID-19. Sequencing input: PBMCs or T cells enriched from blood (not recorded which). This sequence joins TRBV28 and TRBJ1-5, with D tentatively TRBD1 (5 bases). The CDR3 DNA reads TGTGCCAGCGGGACTTTGGGCAATCAGCCCCAGCATTTT. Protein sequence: CASGTLGNQPQHF.